The clone carrying this TCR beta chain has at least ten counts. The authors took PBMCs from 10 ml fresh peripheral blood. Trimming pared 6 bases from V and 1 base from J, leaving 10 bases between. Germline V gives CDR1 LGHNA, CDR2 YNFKEQ. The CDR3 runs to 14 residues. The source of the sample is a study of T cells in Graves' hyperthyroidism and ophthalmopathy. Researchers amplified the TCR beta CDR3 regions from RNA transcripts. HTBI primers were employed in a first-round RT-PCR of the TCR CDR3. TCRdb analysed the multiplex PCR reads with MiXCR anew, one entry per CDR3 protein. The table records about 200,000 distinct CDR3 sequences, around 17% of them present only once.

This TCR derives from a woman between 50 and 59 years old with Graves' hyperthyroidism. Sequencing input: blood. The chain has TRBV4-2 and TRBJ2-1; D might be TRBD2 (7 bases). The CDR3 bases are TGTGCCAGCAGGCGGGGGCAATCCTACAATGAGCAGTTCTTC. Protein product: CASRRGQSYNEQFF.